This TCR beta chain was identified during a study of cytomegalovirus exposure and HLA in healthy donors. Remarks on this clone: What it recognizes is unknown.

The data were produced by immunoSEQ multiplex PCR, yet TCRdb's version contains in-frame clones alone and is incomplete. Of 180,000 or so clones listed, 86% were seen once; the top ten hold under 3.5%. CDR1 and CDR2 from the germline V gene are MNHNS and SASEGT. V was pared by 6 bases and J by 5 bases, with 14 bases between. This CDR3 region has 14 residues. Notes on the study in general: It was found in a later analysis that first-cohort TCR clusters tended to co-occur in the 100 to 150 validation repertoires. A few chains linked to CMV were shown in vitro to be specific for CMV antigens. Many donors carried some public TCRs, although rarity characterized most TCR sequences.

The specimen sequenced was PBMCs. The rearrangement links TRBV6-1 to TRBJ2-4, with a tentative D call TRBD1 (6 bases). This TCR was sampled from a man aged 18 to 35 in good health and CMV-seropositive. CDR3 residues: CASSPGHSENIQYF. Here the CDR3 DNA reads TGTGCCAGCAGCCCGGGACACAGCGAAAACATTCAGTACTTC.